The next 22 T cell receptor beta chains were all read from a single sample in a study of T cells expressing NK-cell markers. Following a re-call of the 5' RACE reads, TCRdb has one entry per CDR3 protein and lacks DNA. Its table records about 440,000 distinct CDR3 sequences. The specimen sequenced was blood T cells: a sorted CD56 or NKG2C T cell subset, CD4+ or CD8+ T cells, or bulk PBMC T cells (not recorded which). All receptors come from a woman between 18 and 70 years old in good health.

This CDR3 reads CASSSTGAVTGELFF. The rearrangement links TRBV6-4 to TRBJ2-2; the TRBD1 assignment by TCRdb is unverifiable without DNA. The CDR3 is made up of 15 amino acids. The germline gives CDR1 MRHNA, CDR2 SNTAGT.

The chain combines TRBV30 with TRBJ1-2; as DNA is missing, the TRBD1 call by TCRdb cannot be tested. The CDR3 loop spans 14 amino acids. Germline lookup yields CDR1 GTSNPN and CDR2 SVGIG (reference sequence). CDR3 sequence: CAWSTDREKAGYTF.

The rearrangement uses TRBV4-1 and TRBJ2-7; the D call of TRBD1 rests on TCRdb alone, since no DNA is present to check it. This CDR3 spans 16 amino acids. Germline V lookup: CDR1 MGHRA, CDR2 YSYEKL. CDR3 sequence reads: CASSQDKGDRYYEQYF.

The chain links TRBV29-1 to TRBJ2-3; the D gene TCRdb calls, TRBD1, cannot be checked with no DNA. Germline assignment: CDR1 SQVTM and CDR2 ANQGSEA. The CDR3 is 12 amino acids. CDR3 amino acids: CSVGRGVDTQYF.

CDR3 amino acids: CASSLQLSTVGNTIYF. The genes are TRBV12-3 or TRBV12-4 and TRBJ1-3. The CDR3 is 16 amino acids.

The chain employs TRBV11-1 and TRBJ2-7. This CDR3 is 13 amino acids long. Germline loops: CDR1 SGHAT, CDR2 FQDESV (reference sequence). This CDR3 is CASSPGSAYEQYF.

This sequence joins TRBV30 and TRBJ2-5; TCRdb's assignment of TRBD2 cannot be checked, as there is no DNA. The CDR3 sequence is 14 residues long. In germline, CDR1 is GTSNPN, CDR2 SVGIG (reference sequence). This CDR3 is CAWRTLAIVETQYF.

This sequence joins TRBV24-1 and TRBJ2-5. Germline V gene lookup returns CDR1 KGHDR and CDR2 SFDVKD. The CDR3 has 13 amino acids. CDR3 sequence: CATSDSNQETQYF.

V gene TRBV11-2 combines with J gene TRBJ2-3; TCRdb indicates TRBD2, and absent DNA this call remains unverified. Germline CDR1 SGHAT, CDR2 FQNNGV. This CDR3 contains 16 residues. CDR3 in amino acids: CASSFGLALYTDTQYF. Looking up the rest from reference TRBV11-2 and TRBJ2-3 gives the full variable domain: EAGVAQSPRYKIIEKRQSVAFWCNPISGHATLYWYQQILGQGPKLLIQFQNNGVVDDSQLPKDRFSAERLKGVDSTLKIQPAKLEDSAVYLCASSFGLALYTDTQYFGPGTRLTVL.

This chain links TRBV7-3 with TRBJ2-1; TCRdb lists TRBD2, though no DNA is available to test this call. CDR1 and CDR2 from the germline V gene are SGHTA and FQGTGA. CDR3 length: 15 residues. The CDR3 protein is CASSLYAGGLNEQFF.

The chain combines TRBV20-1 with TRBJ2-5; TCRdb returns TRBD2, unconfirmable since there is no DNA. The CDR3 contains 15 residues. CDR1 DFQATT and CDR2 SNEGSKA come from the germline V gene (reference sequence). CDR3 region: CSARVYGSGRKTQYF.

The chain links TRBV12-3 or TRBV12-4 to TRBJ1-5; with no DNA, the TCRdb D assignment of TRBD1 cannot be verified. This CDR3 region has 13 residues. CDR3 loop: CASSLGGPGPQHF.

This chain links TRBV3-1 with TRBJ2-5; TCRdb picks TRBD2, but there is no DNA to check that call. The V gene's germline CDR1 is LGHDT and CDR2 YNNKEL (reference sequence). The CDR3 is 15 amino acids. The CDR3 protein is CASSQASGGPGTQYF.

V and J are TRBV5-6 and TRBJ2-7; TCRdb selects TRBD2, and the lack of DNA leaves this call unchecked. Germline assignment: CDR1 SGHDT and CDR2 YYEEEE. The CDR3 contains 16 residues. The CDR3 protein is CASTSLRLAETYEQYF.

The chain couples TRBV16 to TRBJ1-2. The CDR3 has 15 residues. Germline CDR1 reads KGHSY; CDR2 reads FQNENV. Here the CDR3 reads CASSQTHLRENGYTF. The whole variable domain, remainder taken from reference TRBV16 and TRBJ1-2, is GEEVAQTPKHLVRGEGQKAKLYCAPIKGHSYVFWYQQVLKNEFKFLISFQNENVFDETGMPKERFSAKCLPNSPCSLEIQATKLEDSAVYFCASSQTHLRENGYTFGSGTRLTVV.

This rearrangement joins TRBV2 to TRBJ1-6. In germline, CDR1 is SNHLY, CDR2 FYNNEI. This CDR3 is built from 15 residues. The chain's CDR3 is CASSERSSYNSPLHF.

The chain joins TRBV7-9 to TRBJ2-3; TCRdb reports TRBD2, a call that lacks DNA to check it against. Per germline, CDR1 SEHNR and CDR2 FQNEAQ (reference sequence). The CDR3 length is 16 residues. This CDR3 reads CASSLERLAGTDTQYF.

This chain links TRBV20-1 with TRBJ2-1; with no DNA, the TCRdb D assignment of TRBD2 cannot be verified. CDR1 and CDR2 (germline): DFQATT, SNEGSKA (reference sequence). This CDR3 is 14 amino acids long. The CDR3 reads CSATGTSAYNEQFF.

The chain combines TRBV4-3 with TRBJ1-1. Germline V lookup: CDR1 LGHNA, CDR2 YSLEER. The CDR3 runs 14 residues. CDR3 sequence reads: CASSQEGSYTEAFF.

The chain has TRBV11-2 and TRBJ1-4; TCRdb designates TRBD1, a call that cannot be tested without DNA. CDR1 SGHAT and CDR2 FQNNGV come from the germline V gene. CDR3 size: 15 residues. CDR3 residues: CASSAIRGINEKLFF.

The J gene is TRBJ1-6, the V gene TRBV3-1. The CDR3 has 15 amino acids. Germline V gene lookup returns CDR1 LGHDT and CDR2 YNNKEL (reference sequence). CDR3 protein: CASSQTGRDNSPLHF.

The chain carries TRBV7-2 and TRBJ2-1; absent DNA, TCRdb's TRBD2 call cannot be checked. This CDR3 is 16 amino acids long. The germline CDR1 and CDR2 sequences are SGHTA and FQGNSA. CDR3: CASSSSRLAGVNEQFF. The complete variable domain, with remaining parts taken from reference TRBV7-2 and TRBJ2-1, reads GAGVSQSPSNKVTEKGKDVELRCDPISGHTALYWYRQSLGQGLEFLIYFQGNSAPDKSGLPSDRFSAERTGGSVSTLTIQRTQQEDSAVYLCASSSSRLAGVNEQFFGPGTRLTVL.